The T cell receptor (beta chain) described here comes from a study of T cell repertoires in cytomegalovirus infection. Study as a whole: Carrying CMV and the relevant HLA type showed in public TCR beta signatures.

Only a few counts were recorded for this clonotype. What it binds is unknown. The germline CDR1 and CDR2 sequences are MNHNS and SASEGT. This CDR3 contains 9 residues. V was shortened by 4 bases and J by 12 bases, with 6 bases between the two germline ends. TCRdb reprocessed the reads via MiXCR and lists one record per CDR3 protein. Of some 800,000 distinct CDR3 sequences listed, roughly 29% are singletons. This TCR came from a human donor in good health (CMV status not recorded). Some clones in this sample may be carry-over from other donors' samples. The sequences come from cultured CD8+ T cells from PBMCs, collected from culture after CMV antigen stimulation. The V and J genes are TRBV6-1 and TRBJ1-1, with D unclear. The CDR3 spells CASSGGTFF. The CDR3 nucleotides are TGTGCCAGCAGTGGGGGAACTTTCTTT.